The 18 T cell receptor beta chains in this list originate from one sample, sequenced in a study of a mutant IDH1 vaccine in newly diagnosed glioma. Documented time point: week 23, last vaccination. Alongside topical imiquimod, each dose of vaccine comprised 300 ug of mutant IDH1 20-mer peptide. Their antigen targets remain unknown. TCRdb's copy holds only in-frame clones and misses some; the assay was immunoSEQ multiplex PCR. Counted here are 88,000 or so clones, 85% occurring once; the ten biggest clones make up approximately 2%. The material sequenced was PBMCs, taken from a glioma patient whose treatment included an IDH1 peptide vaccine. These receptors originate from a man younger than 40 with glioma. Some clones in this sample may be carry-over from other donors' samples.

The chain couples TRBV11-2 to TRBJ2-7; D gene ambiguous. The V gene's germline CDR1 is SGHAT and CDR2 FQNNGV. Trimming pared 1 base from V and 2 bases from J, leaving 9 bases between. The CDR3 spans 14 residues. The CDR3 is CASSLGWGPYEQYF. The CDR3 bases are TGTGCCAGCAGCTTAGGCTGGGGTCCCTACGAGCAGTACTTC.

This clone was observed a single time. The DNA of the CDR3 is TGTGCCAGCAGTCGTTTAGGGATACCGGGGACTAAATTAACGAACACCGGGGAGCTGTTTTTT. This encodes CASSRLGIPGTKLTNTGELFF. This chain links TRBV28 with TRBJ2-2, with 7 bases aligning to TRBD2. Germline-derived CDR1 and CDR2 are MDHEN and SYDVKM. The CDR3 totals 21 residues. V lost 5 bases to trimming and J lost 0 bases; unmatched junction nucleotides: 21. The full variable domain, its missing parts supplied by reference TRBV28 and TRBJ2-2, is DVKVTQSSRYLVKRTGEKVFLECVQDMDHENMFWYRQDPGLGLRLIYFSYDVKMKEKGDIPEGYSVSREKKERFSLILESASTNQTSMYLCASSRLGIPGTKLTNTGELFFGEGSRLTVL.

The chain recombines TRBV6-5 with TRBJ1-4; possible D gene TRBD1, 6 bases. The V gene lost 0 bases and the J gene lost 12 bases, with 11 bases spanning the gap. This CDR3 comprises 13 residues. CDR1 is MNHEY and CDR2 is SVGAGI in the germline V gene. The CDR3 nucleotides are TGTGCCAGCAGTTACTCGCCTGGGGGCGAACTGTTTTTT. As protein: CASSYSPGGELFF.

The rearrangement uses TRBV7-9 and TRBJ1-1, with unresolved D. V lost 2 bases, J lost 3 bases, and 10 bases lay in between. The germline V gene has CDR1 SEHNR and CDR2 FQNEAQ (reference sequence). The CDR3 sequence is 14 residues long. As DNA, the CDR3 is TGTGCCAGCAGCTTATCCGGACGTTACACTGAAGCTTTCTTT. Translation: CASSLSGRYTEAFF. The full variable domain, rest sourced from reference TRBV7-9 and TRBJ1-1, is DTGVSQNPRHKITKRGQNVTFRCDPISEHNRLYWYRQTLGQGPEFLTYFQNEAQLEKSRLLSDRFSAERPKGSFSTLEIQRTEQGDSAMYLCASSLSGRYTEAFFGQGTRLTVV.

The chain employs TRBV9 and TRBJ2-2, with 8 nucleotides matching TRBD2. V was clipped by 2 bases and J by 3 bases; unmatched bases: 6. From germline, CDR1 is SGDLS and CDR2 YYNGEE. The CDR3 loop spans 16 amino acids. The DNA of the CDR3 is TGTGCCAGCAGCGTCTCCAGCGGGAGCGACACCGGGGAGCTGTTTTTT. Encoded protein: CASSVSSGSDTGELFF.

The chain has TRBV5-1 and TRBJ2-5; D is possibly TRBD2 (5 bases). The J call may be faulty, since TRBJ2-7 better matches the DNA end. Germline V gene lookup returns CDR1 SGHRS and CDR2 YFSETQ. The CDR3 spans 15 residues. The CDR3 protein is CASSLAGVGMDEQYF. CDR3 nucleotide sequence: TGCGCCAGCAGCTTGGCCGGGGTAGGGATGGACGAGCAGTACTTC.

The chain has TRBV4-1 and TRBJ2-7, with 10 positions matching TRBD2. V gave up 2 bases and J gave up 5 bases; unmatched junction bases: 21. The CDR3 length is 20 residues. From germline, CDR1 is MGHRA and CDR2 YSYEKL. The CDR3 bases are TGCGCCAGCAGCCAAAAAGGGGGGTACACTAGCGGGAACGTTCCCCACGAGCAGTACTTC. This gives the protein CASSQKGGYTSGNVPHEQYF.

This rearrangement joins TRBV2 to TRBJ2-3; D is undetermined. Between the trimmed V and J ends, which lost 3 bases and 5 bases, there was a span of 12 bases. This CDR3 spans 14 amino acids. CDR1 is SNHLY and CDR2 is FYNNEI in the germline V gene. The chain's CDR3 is CASSDRRGRDTQYF. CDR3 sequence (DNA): TGTGCCAGCAGTGATAGACGAGGTAGAGATACGCAGTATTTT.

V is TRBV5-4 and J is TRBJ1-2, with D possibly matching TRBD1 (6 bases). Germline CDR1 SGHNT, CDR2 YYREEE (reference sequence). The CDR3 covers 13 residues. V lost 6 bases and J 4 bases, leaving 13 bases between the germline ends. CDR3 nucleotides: TGTGCCAGCACCTCACAGGGTCTCTATGGCTACACCTTC. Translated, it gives CASTSQGLYGYTF.

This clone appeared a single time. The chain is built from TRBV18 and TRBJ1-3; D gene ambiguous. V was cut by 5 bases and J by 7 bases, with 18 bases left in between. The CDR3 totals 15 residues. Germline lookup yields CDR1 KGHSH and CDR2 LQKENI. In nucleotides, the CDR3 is TGTGCCAGCTCAAGGAACACAGAGGTGGGGAACACCATATATTTT. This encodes CASSRNTEVGNTIYF.

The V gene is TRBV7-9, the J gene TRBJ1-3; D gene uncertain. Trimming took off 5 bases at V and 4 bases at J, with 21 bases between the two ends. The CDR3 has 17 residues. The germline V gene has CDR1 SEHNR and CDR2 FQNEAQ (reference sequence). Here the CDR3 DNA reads TGTGCCAGCAGCGGGAGCAAAGGATCCGCGGAAGGAAACACCATATATTTT. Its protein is CASSGSKGSAEGNTIYF. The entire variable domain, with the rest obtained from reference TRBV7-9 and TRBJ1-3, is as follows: DTGVSQNPRHKITKRGQNVTFRCDPISEHNRLYWYRQTLGQGPEFLTYFQNEAQLEKSRLLSDRFSAERPKGSFSTLEIQRTEQGDSAMYLCASSGSKGSAEGNTIYFGEGSWLTVV.

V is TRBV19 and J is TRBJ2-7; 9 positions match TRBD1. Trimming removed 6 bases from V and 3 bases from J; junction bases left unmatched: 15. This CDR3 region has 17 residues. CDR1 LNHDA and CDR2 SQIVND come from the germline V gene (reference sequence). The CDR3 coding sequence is TGTGCCAGTAGCCTACCTTTCGCCGGGACAGGGAACTACGAGCAGTACTTC. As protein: CASSLPFAGTGNYEQYF.

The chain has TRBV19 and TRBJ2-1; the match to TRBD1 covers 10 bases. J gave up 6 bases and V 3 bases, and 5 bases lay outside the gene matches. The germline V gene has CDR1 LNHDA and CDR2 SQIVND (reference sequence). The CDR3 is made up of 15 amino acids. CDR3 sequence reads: CASSMGQGFTNEQFF. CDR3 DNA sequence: TGTGCCAGTAGTATGGGACAGGGGTTCACCAATGAGCAGTTCTTC.

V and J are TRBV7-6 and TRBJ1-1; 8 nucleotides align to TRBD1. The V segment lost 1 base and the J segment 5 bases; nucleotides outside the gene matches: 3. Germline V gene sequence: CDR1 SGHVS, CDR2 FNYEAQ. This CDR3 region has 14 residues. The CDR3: CASSLGGQVTEAFF. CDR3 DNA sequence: TGTGCCAGCAGCTTAGGGGGACAGGTAACTGAAGCTTTCTTT. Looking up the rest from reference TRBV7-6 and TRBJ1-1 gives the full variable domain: GAGVSQSPRYKVTKRGQDVALRCDPISGHVSLYWYRQALGQGPEFLTYFNYEAQQDKSGLPNDRFSAERPEGSISTLTIQRTEQRDSAMYRCASSLGGQVTEAFFGQGTRLTVV.

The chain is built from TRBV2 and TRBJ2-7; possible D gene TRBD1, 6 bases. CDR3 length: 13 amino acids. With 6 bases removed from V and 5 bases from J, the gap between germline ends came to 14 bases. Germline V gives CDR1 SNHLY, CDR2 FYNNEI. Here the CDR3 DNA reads TGTGCCAGCAGGAACCCAGGGGAGAACGAGCAGTACTTC. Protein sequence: CASRNPGENEQYF.

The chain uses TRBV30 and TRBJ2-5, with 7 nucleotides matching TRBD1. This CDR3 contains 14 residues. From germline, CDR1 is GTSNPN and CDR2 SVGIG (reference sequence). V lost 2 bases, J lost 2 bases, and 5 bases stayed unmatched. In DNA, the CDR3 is TGTGCCTGGAGTCAACAGGGGATACAAGAGACCCAGTACTTC. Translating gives CAWSQQGIQETQYF.

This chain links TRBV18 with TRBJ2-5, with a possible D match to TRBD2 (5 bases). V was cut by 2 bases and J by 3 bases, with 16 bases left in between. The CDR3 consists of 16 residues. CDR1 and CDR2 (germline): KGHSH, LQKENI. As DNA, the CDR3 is TGTGCCAGCTCACCAAGCAGGACTCCGTTGAAAGAGACCCAGTACTTC. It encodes CASSPSRTPLKETQYF.

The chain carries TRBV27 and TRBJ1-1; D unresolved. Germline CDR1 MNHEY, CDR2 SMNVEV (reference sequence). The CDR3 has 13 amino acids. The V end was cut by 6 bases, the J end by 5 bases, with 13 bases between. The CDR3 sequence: CASSQPRATEAFF. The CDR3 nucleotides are TGTGCCAGCAGCCAACCTCGGGCTACTGAAGCTTTCTTT.